These 15 T cell receptor beta chains share one sample of origin, sequenced in a study of T cell responses to AZD1222 COVID-19 vaccine. The protocol was immunoSEQ multiplex PCR, while the TCRdb copy is restricted to in-frame clones and leaves out a portion. The sample lists 130,000 or so clones, about 88% seen once, with 25% to 30% in the top ten. The material sequenced was peripheral blood, taken on day 0 of AZD1222 vaccination. The receptors shown here come from an adult in good health.

The chain employs TRBV5-5 and TRBJ1-2; possibly TRBD1 for D (5 bases). Per germline, CDR1 SGHKS and CDR2 YYEKEE (reference sequence). The CDR3 extends over 12 amino acids. V gave up 5 bases and J gave up 3 bases, with 8 bases separating them. The CDR3 here is CASSWGDYGYTF. The CDR3 DNA follows: TGTGCCAGCAGTTGGGGGGACTATGGCTACACCTTC.

The chain employs TRBV7-2 and TRBJ2-7; 11 bases match TRBD2. The germline gives CDR1 SGHTA, CDR2 FQGNSA. The CDR3 has 17 amino acids. The V gene end was trimmed by 1 base and the J gene end by 2 bases; junction bases not matched to a gene: 7. This CDR3 reads CASSLGVAGGATYEQYF. The CDR3 DNA reads as TGTGCCAGCAGCTTAGGGGTAGCGGGGGGGGCCACCTACGAGCAGTACTTC.

As to this clone: One junction end disagrees with the germline gene, perhaps due to a read error. The V gene is TRBV27, the J gene TRBJ1-2; D unclear. Germline V lookup: CDR1 MNHEY, CDR2 SMNVEV (reference sequence). CDR3 length equals 13 residues. Here the CDR3 DNA reads TGTGCCACCAGTTTCGCGGGGAACTATGGCTACACCTTC. This codes for CATSFAGNYGYTF.

In its sample, this clone was seen once. The V call is TRBV18, the J call TRBJ1-1; unclear D gene. From germline, CDR1 is KGHSH and CDR2 LQKENI. The CDR3 extends over 13 amino acids. The V end lost 3 bases, the J end lost 8 bases, and 13 bases lay between the germline ends. The CDR3, as DNA: TGTGCCAGCTCACCGGGAAGCGGGCAGGAAGCTTTCTTT. It translates to CASSPGSGQEAFF.

The chain combines TRBV19 with TRBJ2-2; 8 bases are a match to TRBD2. The CDR3 length is 16 residues. CDR1 LNHDA and CDR2 SQIVND come from the germline V gene (reference sequence). V dropped 0 bases and J dropped 4; count of bases not matched to a gene: 4. The CDR3 protein is CASSIDHGRGTGELFF. Here the CDR3 DNA reads TGTGCCAGTAGTATAGATCACGGGAGGGGCACCGGGGAGCTGTTTTTT.

This clone was detected a few times. The chain employs TRBV21-1 and TRBJ1-1; the tabulated D call, TRBD1, remains unverified against the DNA. TRBV21-1 is assigned pseudogene status. The CDR3 is 12 residues long. The CDR3 sequence: CASSISTGKAFF. The CDR3 bases are TGTGCCAGCAGCATCTCGACAGGGAAAGCTTTCTTT.

The chain carries TRBV7-9 and TRBJ1-5; D gene uncertain. The CDR3 is 15 residues long. Germline V lookup: CDR1 SEHNR, CDR2 FQNEAQ (reference sequence). Trimming left V 1 base short and J 7 bases short, with 14 bases between. The CDR3 here is CASSLGYGPTQPQHF. The CDR3 bases are TGTGCCAGCAGCTTAGGGTACGGCCCAACACAGCCCCAGCATTTT.

The chain couples TRBV2 to TRBJ1-2; D might be TRBD1 (5 bases). Germline V CDR1 and CDR2: SNHLY, FYNNEI. This CDR3 contains 14 residues. Between the trimmed V and J ends, which lost 6 bases and 6 bases, there was a span of 17 bases. The CDR3 DNA is TGTGCCAGCAGCGCGACGGGGACGAGGGATGGCTACACCTTC. Translating gives CASSATGTRDGYTF.

J is TRBJ2-1 and V is TRBV11-3, with 10 bases lining up with TRBD2. The CDR3 spans 15 residues. V lost 3 bases, J lost 6 bases, and 5 bases stayed unmatched. Germline V gene lookup returns CDR1 SGHNT and CDR2 YENEEA. In nucleotides, the CDR3 is TGTGCCAGCAGCTTTTCCCTAGCGGGGGCCAATGAGCAGTTCTTC. Its protein product is CASSFSLAGANEQFF.

V usage is TRBV9 and J usage is TRBJ2-2; no definite D call. Germline assignment: CDR1 SGDLS and CDR2 YYNGEE. CDR3 length: 16 residues. Trimming removed 3 bases at V and 6 bases at J, with 18 bases between. CDR3 in amino acids: CASSDRAPSMSGELFF. Here the CDR3 DNA reads TGTGCCAGCAGCGATAGGGCCCCGAGTATGTCCGGGGAGCTGTTTTTT. The whole variable domain, filled in from reference TRBV9 and TRBJ2-2, reads DSGVTQTPKHLITATGQRVTLRCSPRSGDLSVYWYQQSLDQGLQFLIQYYNGEERAKGNILERFSAQQFPDLHSELNLSSLELGDSALYFCASSDRAPSMSGELFFGEGSRLTVL.

This clone was detected once. The rearrangement joins TRBV7-9 to TRBJ2-6; 8 nucleotides match TRBD1. CDR1 SEHNR and CDR2 FQNEAQ come from the germline V gene (reference sequence). V was pared by 0 bases and J by 3 bases, with 7 bases of the junction left unmatched. The CDR3 has 18 residues. This CDR3 reads CASSLAFQGALGANVLTF. Written as DNA, the CDR3 is TGTGCCAGCAGCTTAGCCTTTCAGGGGGCGCTTGGGGCCAACGTCCTGACTTTC.

This clone was picked up one time. The V and J genes are TRBV9 and TRBJ2-1; TRBD1 agrees at 8 bases. V gave up 0 bases and J gave up 10 bases; unmatched junction bases: 9. This CDR3 spans 15 amino acids. Germline CDR1 is SGDLS and CDR2 is YYNGEE. The CDR3 DNA sequence: TGTGCCAGCAGCGTAGTAGGACAGGGTTCGGAAGAGCAGTTCTTC. As protein: CASSVVGQGSEEQFF.

In this sample, this clone turned up once. The chain couples TRBV7-9 to TRBJ1-4; D unclear. Germline V CDR1 and CDR2: SEHNR, FQNEAQ (reference sequence). This CDR3 has 15 amino acids. Trimming took 0 bases from V and 3 from J, leaving 8 bases between them. The CDR3 loop reads CASSLAGKANEKLFF. The CDR3 DNA follows: TGTGCCAGCAGCTTAGCTGGGAAGGCTAATGAAAAACTGTTTTTT.

The chain uses TRBV2 and TRBJ1-5; weak D call: TRBD1 (5 bases). The germline V gene has CDR1 SNHLY and CDR2 FYNNEI. V was shortened by 7 bases and J by 0 bases, with 13 bases between the two germline ends. The CDR3 sequence is 15 residues long. CDR3 protein: CASNPGGGSNQPQHF. Here the CDR3 DNA reads TGTGCCAGCAACCCGGGGGGGGGTAGCAATCAGCCCCAGCATTTT.

V usage is TRBV7-8 and J usage is TRBJ2-1; either TRBD1 or TRBD2 may supply D (5 bases each). Germline V gene sequence: CDR1 SGHVS, CDR2 FQNEAQ. V lost 5 bases and J 9 bases, leaving 11 bases between the germline ends. This CDR3 spans 12 amino acids. CDR3: CASSPSRGEQFF. CDR3 sequence (DNA): TGTGCCAGCAGCCCCTCGAGGGGTGAGCAGTTCTTC.